Given below is one TCR beta chain in context. No cognate antigen has been identified for it. Within one base of it there is no much larger clone, and no base qualities were kept. The data are from a study of cytomegalovirus exposure and HLA in healthy donors listed by TCRdb under 2017. Regarding the research as a whole: An earlier analysis of around 600 of the donors reported more than 250 Gb of sequence data and roughly 100 million unique TCR beta sequences from 190 million or so T cells. Genome-wide SNP genotypes for about 55% of the roughly 670 donors were used in a later genetic analysis, which treated that subset as a discovery cohort. Typing coverage varied by locus: roughly 629-630 donors for A, B, C, DRB1 and DQB1; around 560 for DQA1; more than 600 for DPA1; about 450 for DPB1. Among some 410 genotyped donors of the cohort, an average of approximately 240,000 unique TCR beta nucleotide sequences were sequenced per donor, roughly 20% of them non-productive. All discovery cohort repertoires had been generated using a single sequencing platform. Rather than drawing on any new phenotypic data, the later analysis identified candidate immune exposures from TCR beta sequences and the way those sequences occurred across donors. Class I and class II HLA loci were covered by the typing at four-digit resolution. Donor age, sex, ethnicity and CMV serostatus were collected together with the repertoire data. High-throughput TCR immunosequencing, statistical association of individual TCRs with disease status, and machine learning were combined to predict cytomegalovirus infection status. The aim of the study was to test whether cataloging public T cell receptors could identify signatures of past pathogen exposure. An early release covering about 600 HLA-typed donors comprised about 300 gigabases of sequencing data and around 80 million unique TCR sequences. A few DR-DQ haplotypes were treated as single units for association and clustering because of strong linkage in the cohort. Of the 398 genotyped donors, around 81% fell in the genetic ancestry cluster associated with self-reported Caucasian donors. A later analysis re-examined previously published TCR beta repertoires from 610 or so donors and added high-resolution HLA genotyping to investigate patterns of TCR occurrence. The T cell repertoires of around 670 subjects were profiled by immunosequencing and related to cytomegalovirus serostatus. To decide whether each TCR beta V gene segment behaved as functional or pseudogenic, an earlier analysis of some 600 of the donors relied on high-throughput TCR beta sequencing. In addition to the first cohort of 500 to 850 subjects, a separate validation cohort of around 110 different subjects was used. The paper's findings and limits, for the study overall: A few of the identified cytomegalovirus-associated TCR beta chains were confirmed in vitro to be specific for cytomegalovirus antigens. The study listed 164 TCR beta chains as associated with cytomegalovirus. A further reported finding was that TCR beta sequences accurately predicted the HLA-A and HLA-B alleles for most subjects in the first cohort. A cluster of highly shared sequence variants was judged likely to be a technical artifact of the sequencing pipeline. In this cohort, only TCR beta chains were sequenced, and detectable features were limited by the absence of alpha or paired-chain data. Linkage disequilibrium might explain the correlated functional status among segregating V segments, but an unknown experimental factor could not be ruled out. Presence/absence analyses assumed roughly uniform sequencing depth across donors, an assumption that may not hold. A later analysis associated 15,000 or so TCR beta sequences with specific HLA alleles at a false discovery rate of 0.05. The only immune exposure information available for the cohort was CMV serostatus. In a later analysis, HLA-associated TCR beta chains showed more clonal expansion and lower generation probabilities than non-associated chains that were equally common. Cytomegalovirus status was reported to be diagnosed by the classifier with high specificity and sensitivity in both the original and validation cohorts. Some IMGT-functional V segments, including TRBV6-2 and TRBV6-3, could not be distinguished by the 87-base-pair reads and were therefore excluded. Compared with the approximately 710-donor mean, donors in an Asian-associated ancestry cluster had fewer N-insertions in productive TCRs, according to a later genetic analysis. When HLA alleles, especially DR and DQ, strongly co-occurred, attributing TCR associations to individual alleles was difficult. A later analysis reported that several top co-occurrence clusters appeared linked to parvovirus B19, influenza, CMV and Epstein-Barr virus. The authors suggested that the approach could potentially be extended to other disease states and immunological phenotypes. Because counts were too low, 15 to 20 rarely observed V segments, including chromosome 9 orphons, were excluded from the earlier analysis of several hundred of the donors. A later genetic analysis associated a missense DCLRE1C variant with V-gene and J-gene trimming of TCR beta chains, and an independent cohort replicated the association. In a later analysis, most CMV-associated TCR beta chains were found to appear HLA-restricted, with HLA associations seemingly driven largely by CMV exposure. An earlier analysis of approximately 590 of the donors showed that most TCR beta V segments appeared in productive rearrangements either about 87% or about 30% of the time, which broadly matched IMGT annotations. Most TCR sequences were seen in very few donors, while some public TCRs were found in many individuals. According to a later analysis, TCR association rates differed among HLA loci, with DRB1 alleles showing the most associated TCRs and HLA-C alleles showing the fewest. HLA typing was unavailable for some donors at each locus, so association tests used only the typed subset.

In total, 600 or so healthy bone marrow donors made up the cohort. All cohort members were sampled while nominally healthy, although unrecorded immune exposures were likely present. The donor was CMV seronegative and was included in the group of approximately 350 seronegative cohort members. Every donor gave a peripheral blood sample, and the peripheral blood mononuclear cells from that sample were used for TCR beta sequencing. Genomic DNA extraction from the blood cell samples was performed with the Qiagen DNeasy Blood Extraction Kit. Trimming removed 3 bases from V and 0 bases from J, leaving 8 bases between the germline ends. The CDR3 runs 13 residues from the cysteine to the phenylalanine. The kept DNA is CDR3 alone, 39 bases in frame from the first base. Sequences SQVTM (CDR1) and ANQGSEA (CDR2) are obtained from the germline V gene. Library creation used the immunoSEQ multiplex PCR assay. A mixture of 60 forward primers for TCR Vbeta segments and 13 reverse primers for TCR Jbeta segments was used in the multiplex PCR. Amplification of the CDR3 region of rearranged TCR beta genes was performed with a multiplex PCR assay on genomic DNA. The Illumina HiSeq System was used to sequence the amplified TCR beta libraries as 87-base-pair reads. Processing in the source paper ran as follows. A later analysis counted 75 million to 100 million unique TCR beta chains across the 650 to 800 repertoires, and 9 million to 14 million of these chains were shared by at least two donors. A nearest-neighbor algorithm error-corrected the raw reads and collapsed the reads into unique sequences, merging closely related sequences to remove PCR and sequencing errors. CDR3 sequences were aligned to IMGT reference sequences to assign V, D and J gene segments. For a sequence to be retained, at least a six-nucleotide match to both a V gene segment and a J gene segment was required. A rearrangement was called productive if the CDR3 had no stop codons and remained in frame with V and J, and every other rearrangement was called non-productive. CDR3 was defined according to IMGT convention as the region running from the second conserved V-encoded cysteine to the conserved J-encoded phenylalanine. In an earlier analysis of around 600 of the donors, sequences lacking an unambiguous match to a single V gene segment were excluded. In an earlier analysis of approximately 560 of the donors, a V segment was called functional when productive rearrangements were above 56.7%, and segregating when the standard deviation between donors exceeded 5%. To diagnose cytomegalovirus status from the catalog of TCR beta chain sequences, a statistical classification framework was built. A later analysis assigned V and J genes by comparing TCR nucleotide sequences with IMGT/GENE-DB human TR gene sequences. A later analysis assigned CDR3 sequences and most-parsimonious VDJ recombination scenarios with the TCRdist pipeline. In a later analysis, each TCR beta chain was defined by its CDR3 amino acid sequence together with its V-gene family, and reads without a unique V-gene family were excluded. A later analysis removed 592 highly shared, low-generation-probability nucleotide sequences to deal with suspected cross-contamination and a sequencing artifact. For each public chain, a later analysis derived a clonal expansion index from normalized ranks of inferred template counts within each repertoire. In a later analysis, generation probabilities were computed with a VDJ recombination model fitted to out-of-frame rearrangements, and the resulting probabilities were checked against IGoR. In a later analysis, hypergeometric tests were used to score TCR-TCR, TCR-HLA and TCR-CMV co-occurrence, with a repertoire-size bias correction applied to TCR pairs. A later analysis estimated false discovery rates by permuting HLA or CMV assignments 20 times. In a later analysis, co-occurring TCRs were grouped using DBSCAN, and TCRdist sequence similarity was added for clustering within HLA-allele-positive subsets. Co-occurrence clustering excluded repertoires with fewer than 30,000 or more than 120,000 public chains, plus five with anomalous nucleotide sharing. TCRdb holds this immuneACCESS table with in-frame rearrangements only. Some clones are missing; in checked studies, unresolved V genes explain under half, and the rest has no known cause. From that table come the V and J calls and clone size; the DNA was used to work out D and trimming. This sample has nearly 110,000 clones in its table, and under 85% of those were observed once. The leading ten clones occupy around 4% of the sample.

The sample was PBMCs. Recombination linked TRBV29-1 to TRBJ1-1; the best D guess is TRBD1, with 5 bases matching. This clonotype was obtained from a male donor in good health and CMV-seronegative. The CDR3 corresponds to CSVELGVNTEAFF. The nucleotide sequence is TGCAGCGTTGAGCTAGGGGTGAACACTGAAGCTTTCTTT.